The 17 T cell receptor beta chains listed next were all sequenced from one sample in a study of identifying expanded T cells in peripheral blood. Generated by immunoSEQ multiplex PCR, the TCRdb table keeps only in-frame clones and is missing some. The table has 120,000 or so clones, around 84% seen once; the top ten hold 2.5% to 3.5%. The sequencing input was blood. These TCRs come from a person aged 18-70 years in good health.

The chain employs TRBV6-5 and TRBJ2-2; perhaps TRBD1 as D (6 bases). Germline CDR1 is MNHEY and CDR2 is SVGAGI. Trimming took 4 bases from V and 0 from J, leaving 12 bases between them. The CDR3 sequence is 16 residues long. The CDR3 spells CASSLATGPNTGELFF. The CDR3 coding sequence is TGTGCCAGCAGTTTAGCGACAGGTCCGAACACCGGGGAGCTGTTTTTT.

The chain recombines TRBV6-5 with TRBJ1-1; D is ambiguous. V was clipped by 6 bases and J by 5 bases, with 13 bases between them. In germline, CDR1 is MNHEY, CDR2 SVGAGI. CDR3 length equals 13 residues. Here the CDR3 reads CASSTYGETEAFF. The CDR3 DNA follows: TGTGCCAGCAGCACCTATGGGGAAACTGAAGCTTTCTTT.

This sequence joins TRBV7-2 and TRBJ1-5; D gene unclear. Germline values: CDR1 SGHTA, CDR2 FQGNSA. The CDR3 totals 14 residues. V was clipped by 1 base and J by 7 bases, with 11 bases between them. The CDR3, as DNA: TGTGCCAGCAGCTTAGGGCGCAGGAGCCAGCCCCAGCATTTT. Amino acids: CASSLGRRSQPQHF.

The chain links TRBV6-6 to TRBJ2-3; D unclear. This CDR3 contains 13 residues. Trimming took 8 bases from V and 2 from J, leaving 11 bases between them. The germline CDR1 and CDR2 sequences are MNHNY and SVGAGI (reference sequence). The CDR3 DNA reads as TGTGCCAGCGTTGTGGAACACACAGATACGCAGTATTTT. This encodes CASVVEHTDTQYF.

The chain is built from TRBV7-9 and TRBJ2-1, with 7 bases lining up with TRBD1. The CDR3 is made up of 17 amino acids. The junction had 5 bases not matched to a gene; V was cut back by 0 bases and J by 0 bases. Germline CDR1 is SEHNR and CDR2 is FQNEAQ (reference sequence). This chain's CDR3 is CASSLAQGVRSYNEQFF. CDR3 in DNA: TGTGCCAGCAGCTTAGCGCAGGGGGTCCGCTCCTACAATGAGCAGTTCTTC.

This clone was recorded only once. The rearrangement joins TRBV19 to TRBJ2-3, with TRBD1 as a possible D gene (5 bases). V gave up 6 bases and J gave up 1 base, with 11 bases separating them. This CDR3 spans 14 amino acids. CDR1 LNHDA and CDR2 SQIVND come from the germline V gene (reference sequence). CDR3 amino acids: CASSRVLRTDTQYF. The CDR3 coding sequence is TGTGCCAGTAGCAGGGTCCTTCGCACAGATACGCAGTATTTT. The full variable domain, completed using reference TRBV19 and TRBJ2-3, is DGGITQSPKYLFRKEGQNVTLSCEQNLNHDAMYWYRQDPGQGLRLIYYSQIVNDFQKGDIAEGYSVSREKKESFPLTVTSAQKNPTAFYLCASSRVLRTDTQYFGPGTRLTVL.

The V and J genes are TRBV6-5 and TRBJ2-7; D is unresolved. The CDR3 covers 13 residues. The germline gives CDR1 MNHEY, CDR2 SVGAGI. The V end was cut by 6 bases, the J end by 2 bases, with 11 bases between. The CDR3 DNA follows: TGTGCCAGCAGCCAGAGGACCACCTACGAGCAGTACTTC. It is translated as CASSQRTTYEQYF.

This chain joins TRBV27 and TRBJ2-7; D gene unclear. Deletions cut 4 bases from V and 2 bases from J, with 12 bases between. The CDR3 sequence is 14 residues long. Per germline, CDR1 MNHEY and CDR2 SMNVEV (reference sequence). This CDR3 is CASSYAVQAYEQYF. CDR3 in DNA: TGTGCCAGCAGTTATGCCGTCCAGGCCTACGAGCAGTACTTC.

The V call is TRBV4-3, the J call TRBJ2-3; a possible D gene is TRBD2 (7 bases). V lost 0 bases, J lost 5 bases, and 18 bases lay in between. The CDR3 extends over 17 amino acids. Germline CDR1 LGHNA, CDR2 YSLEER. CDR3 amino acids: CASSQEGTIEGGDTQYF. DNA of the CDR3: TGCGCCAGCAGCCAAGAGGGGACTATAGAGGGGGGAGATACGCAGTATTTT.

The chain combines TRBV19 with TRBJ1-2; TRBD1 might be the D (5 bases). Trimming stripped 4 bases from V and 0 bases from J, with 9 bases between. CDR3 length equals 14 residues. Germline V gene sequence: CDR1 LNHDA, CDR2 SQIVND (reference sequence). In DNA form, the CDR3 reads TGTGCCAGTAGTAGACAGCTAGCTAACTATGGCTACACCTTC. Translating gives CASSRQLANYGYTF. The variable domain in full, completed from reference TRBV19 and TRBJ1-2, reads DGGITQSPKYLFRKEGQNVTLSCEQNLNHDAMYWYRQDPGQGLRLIYYSQIVNDFQKGDIAEGYSVSREKKESFPLTVTSAQKNPTAFYLCASSRQLANYGYTFGSGTRLTVV.

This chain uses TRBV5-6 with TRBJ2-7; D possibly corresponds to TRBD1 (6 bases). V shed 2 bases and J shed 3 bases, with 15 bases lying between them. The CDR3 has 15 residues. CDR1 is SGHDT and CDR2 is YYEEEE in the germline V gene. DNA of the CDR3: TGTGCCAGCAGCTTTATCGCAGGGGACGGCTACGAGCAGTACTTC. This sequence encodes CASSFIAGDGYEQYF.

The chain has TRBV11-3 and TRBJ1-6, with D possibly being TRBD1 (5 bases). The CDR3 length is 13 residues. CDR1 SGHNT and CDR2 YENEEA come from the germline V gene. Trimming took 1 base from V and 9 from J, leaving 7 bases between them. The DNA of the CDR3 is TGTGCCAGCAGCTTAGGGGGGATTTCACCCCTCCACTTT. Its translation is CASSLGGISPLHF.

The DNA for the CDR3 is TGTGCCAGCAGCCCCTGGAACCCGGTTGAGGAAGAGACCCAGTACTTC. Translating it yields CASSPWNPVEEETQYF. The rearrangement joins TRBV7-9 to TRBJ2-5, with D unresolved. Germline CDR1 reads SEHNR; CDR2 reads FQNEAQ (reference sequence). Trimming removed 5 bases from V and 3 bases from J, with 19 bases in between. The CDR3 length is 16 residues. Full variable domain (missing parts from reference TRBV7-9 and TRBJ2-5): DTGVSQNPRHKITKRGQNVTFRCDPISEHNRLYWYRQTLGQGPEFLTYFQNEAQLEKSRLLSDRFSAERPKGSFSTLEIQRTEQGDSAMYLCASSPWNPVEEETQYFGPGTRLLVL.

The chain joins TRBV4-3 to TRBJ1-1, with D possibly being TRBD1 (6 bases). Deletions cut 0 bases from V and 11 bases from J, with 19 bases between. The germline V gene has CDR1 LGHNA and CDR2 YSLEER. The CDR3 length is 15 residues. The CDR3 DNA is TGCGCCAGCAGCCAAGAACCCCTCAACAGGGTTTCTGCTTTCTTT. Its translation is CASSQEPLNRVSAFF.

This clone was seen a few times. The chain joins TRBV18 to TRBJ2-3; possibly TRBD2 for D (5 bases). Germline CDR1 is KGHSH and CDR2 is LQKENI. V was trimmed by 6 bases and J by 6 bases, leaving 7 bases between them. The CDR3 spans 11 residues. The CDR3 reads CASSGVDTQYF. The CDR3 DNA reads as TGTGCCAGCTCCGGGGTGGATACGCAGTATTTT. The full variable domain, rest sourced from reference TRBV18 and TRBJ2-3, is NAGVMQNPRHLVRRRGQEARLRCSPMKGHSHVYWYRQLPEEGLKFMVYLQKENIIDESGMPKERFSAEFPKEGPSILRIQQVVRGDSAAYFCASSGVDTQYFGPGTRLTVL.

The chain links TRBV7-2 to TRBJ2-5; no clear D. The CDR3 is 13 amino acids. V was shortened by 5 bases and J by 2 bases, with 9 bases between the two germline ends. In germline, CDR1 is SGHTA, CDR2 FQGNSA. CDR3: CASSPGPQETQYF. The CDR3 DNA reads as TGTGCCAGCAGCCCCGGGCCGCAAGAGACCCAGTACTTC. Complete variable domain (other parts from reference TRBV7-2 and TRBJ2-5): GAGVSQSPSNKVTEKGKDVELRCDPISGHTALYWYRQSLGQGLEFLIYFQGNSAPDKSGLPSDRFSAERTGGSVSTLTIQRTQQEDSAVYLCASSPGPQETQYFGPGTRLLVL.

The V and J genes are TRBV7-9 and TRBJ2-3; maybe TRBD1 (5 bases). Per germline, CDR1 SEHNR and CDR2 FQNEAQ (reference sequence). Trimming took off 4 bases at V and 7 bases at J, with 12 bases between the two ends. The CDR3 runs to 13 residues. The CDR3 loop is CASSSTVINTQYF. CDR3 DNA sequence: TGTGCCAGCAGCTCGACAGTCATAAATACGCAGTATTTT.